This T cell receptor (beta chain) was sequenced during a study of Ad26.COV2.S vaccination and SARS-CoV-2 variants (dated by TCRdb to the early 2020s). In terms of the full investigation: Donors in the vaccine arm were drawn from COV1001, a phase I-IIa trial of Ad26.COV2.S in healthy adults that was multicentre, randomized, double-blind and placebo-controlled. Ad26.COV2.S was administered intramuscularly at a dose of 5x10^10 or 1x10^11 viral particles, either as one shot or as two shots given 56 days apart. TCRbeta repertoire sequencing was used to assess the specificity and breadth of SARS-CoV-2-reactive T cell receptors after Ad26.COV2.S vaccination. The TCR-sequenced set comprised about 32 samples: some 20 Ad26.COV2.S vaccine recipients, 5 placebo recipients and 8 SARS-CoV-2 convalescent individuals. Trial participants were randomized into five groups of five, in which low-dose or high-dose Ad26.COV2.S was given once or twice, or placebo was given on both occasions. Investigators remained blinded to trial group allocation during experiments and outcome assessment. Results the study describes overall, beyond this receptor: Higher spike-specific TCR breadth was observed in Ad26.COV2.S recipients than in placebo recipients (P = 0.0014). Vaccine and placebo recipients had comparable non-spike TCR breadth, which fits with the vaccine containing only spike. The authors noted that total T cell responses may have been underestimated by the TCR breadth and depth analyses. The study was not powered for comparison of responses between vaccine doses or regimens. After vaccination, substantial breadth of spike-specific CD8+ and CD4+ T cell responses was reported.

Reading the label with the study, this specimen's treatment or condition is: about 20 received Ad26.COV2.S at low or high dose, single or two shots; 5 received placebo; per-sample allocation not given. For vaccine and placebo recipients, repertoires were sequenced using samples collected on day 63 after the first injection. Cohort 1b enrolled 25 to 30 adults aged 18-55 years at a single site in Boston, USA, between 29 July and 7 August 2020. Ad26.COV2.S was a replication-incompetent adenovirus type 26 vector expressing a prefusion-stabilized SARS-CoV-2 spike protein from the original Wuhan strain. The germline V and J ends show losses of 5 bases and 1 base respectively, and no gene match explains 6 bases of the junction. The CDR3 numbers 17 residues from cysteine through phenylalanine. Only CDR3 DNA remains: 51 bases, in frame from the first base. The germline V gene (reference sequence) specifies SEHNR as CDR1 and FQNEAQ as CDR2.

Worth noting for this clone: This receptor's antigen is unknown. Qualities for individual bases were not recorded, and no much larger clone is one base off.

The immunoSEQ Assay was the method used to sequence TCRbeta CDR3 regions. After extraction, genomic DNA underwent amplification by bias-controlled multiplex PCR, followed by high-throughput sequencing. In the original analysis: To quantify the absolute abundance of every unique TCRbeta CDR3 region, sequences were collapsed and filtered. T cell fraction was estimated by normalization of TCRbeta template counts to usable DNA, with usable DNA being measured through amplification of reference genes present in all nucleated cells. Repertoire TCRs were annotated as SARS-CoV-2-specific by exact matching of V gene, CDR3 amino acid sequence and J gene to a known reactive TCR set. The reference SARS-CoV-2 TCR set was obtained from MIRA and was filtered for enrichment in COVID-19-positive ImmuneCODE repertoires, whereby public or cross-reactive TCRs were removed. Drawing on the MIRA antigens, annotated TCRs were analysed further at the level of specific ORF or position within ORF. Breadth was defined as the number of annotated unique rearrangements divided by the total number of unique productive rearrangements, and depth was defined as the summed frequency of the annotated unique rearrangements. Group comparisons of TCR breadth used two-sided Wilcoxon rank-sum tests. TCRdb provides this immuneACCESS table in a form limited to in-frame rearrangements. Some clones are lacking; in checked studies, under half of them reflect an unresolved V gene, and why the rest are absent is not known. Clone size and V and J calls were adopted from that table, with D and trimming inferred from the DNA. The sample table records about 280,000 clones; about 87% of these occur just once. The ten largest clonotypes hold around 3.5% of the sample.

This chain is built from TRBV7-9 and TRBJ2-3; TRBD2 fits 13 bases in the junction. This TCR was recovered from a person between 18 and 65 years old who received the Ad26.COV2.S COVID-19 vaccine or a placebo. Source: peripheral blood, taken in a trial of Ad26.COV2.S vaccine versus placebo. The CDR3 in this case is CASSQPGLAGRTDTQYF. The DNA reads TGTGCCAGCAGCCAGCCGGGACTAGCGGGGCGCACAGATACGCAGTATTTT.